The 27 T cell receptor beta chains given below trace back to one sample, sequenced in a study of OX40 agonist ivuxolimab in advanced cancers. Libraries were prepared by immunoSEQ multiplex PCR; TCRdb keeps only in-frame clonotypes and omits some of them. The table has 65,000 to 100,000 clones, around 91% seen once; the top ten hold less than 0.35%. Sequencing was performed on CD4+ or CD8+ T cells sorted from blood, taken in a trial of the OX40 agonist ivuxolimab. These receptor sequences come from an adult with an advanced solid tumor such as melanoma, head and neck, liver or kidney cancer.

The chain employs TRBV11-2 and TRBJ1-1; weak D call: TRBD1 (5 bases). V dropped 1 base and J dropped 1 base, with 7 bases sitting between them. CDR3 length: 14 residues. Germline-derived CDR1 and CDR2 are SGHAT and FQNNGV. Here the CDR3 reads CASSLAGTNTEAFF. The CDR3 nucleotides read TGTGCCAGCAGCTTAGCAGGGACGAACACTGAAGCTTTCTTT. Supplemented by reference TRBV11-2 and TRBJ1-1, the full variable domain reads EAGVAQSPRYKIIEKRQSVAFWCNPISGHATLYWYQQILGQGPKLLIQFQNNGVVDDSQLPKDRFSAERLKGVDSTLKIQPAKLEDSAVYLCASSLAGTNTEAFFGQGTRLTVV.

This sequence joins TRBV27 and TRBJ2-6, with D possibly being TRBD1 (5 bases). V lost 3 bases, J lost 0 bases, and 6 bases lay in between. Germline V CDR1 and CDR2: MNHEY, SMNVEV (reference sequence). There are 15 residues in the CDR3. CDR3 region: CASSFQGSGANVLTF. The DNA of the CDR3 is TGTGCCAGCAGTTTCCAGGGCTCTGGGGCCAACGTCCTGACTTTC.

The chain links TRBV7-8 to TRBJ1-5; D unresolved. The CDR3 sequence is 15 residues long. Germline V CDR1 and CDR2: SGHVS, FQNEAQ. Between the trimmed V and J ends, which lost 1 base and 0 bases, there was a span of 7 bases. CDR3 sequence: CASSLGLSSNQPQHF. The CDR3 nucleotides are TGTGCCAGCAGCTTAGGACTTTCTAGCAATCAGCCCCAGCATTTT.

This rearrangement joins TRBV29-1 to TRBJ1-2; D is perhaps TRBD1 (6 bases). V was pared by 6 bases and J by 0 bases, with 14 bases between. CDR3 size: 14 residues. Germline CDR1 and CDR2: SQVTM and ANQGSEA. CDR3 loop: CSVTGSSANYGYTF. The DNA of the CDR3 is TGCAGCGTGACAGGTTCGTCTGCTAACTATGGCTACACCTTC.

The chain uses TRBV28 and TRBJ1-6; no firm D call. The CDR3 runs to 16 residues. The germline gives CDR1 MDHEN, CDR2 SYDVKM. Trimming left V 5 bases short and J 2 bases short, with 13 bases between. The CDR3 bases are TGTGCCAGCAGTCCGCCCCCGCCCCCCTATAATTCACCCCTCCACTTT. This translates into CASSPPPPPYNSPLHF.

V gene TRBV6-1 combines with J gene TRBJ1-5; possibly TRBD1 for D (6 bases). Germline V CDR1 and CDR2: MNHNS, SASEGT. This CDR3 is built from 16 residues. V lost 4 bases, J lost 4 bases, and 17 bases lay in between. CDR3 nucleotides: TGTGCCAGCAGTGGACAGGACTCATCTAATAATCAGCCCCAGCATTTT. Translating gives CASSGQDSSNNQPQHF.

The chain uses TRBV29-1 and TRBJ1-4; 9 bases are a match to TRBD1. Germline V CDR1 and CDR2: SQVTM, ANQGSEA. V shed 7 bases and J 5 bases; nucleotides not matched to a gene: 5. The CDR3 runs to 13 residues. CDR3 in amino acids: CSGTGTGNEKLFF. DNA for the CDR3: TGCAGCGGCACCGGGACAGGGAATGAAAAACTGTTTTTT.

V is TRBV5-5 and J is TRBJ2-7; a weak D match, TRBD2 (5 bases). Trimming stripped 1 base from V and 6 bases from J, with 14 bases between. Per the germline V gene, CDR1 is SGHKS and CDR2 is YYEKEE (reference sequence). The CDR3 length is 14 residues. DNA for the CDR3: TGTGCCAGCAGCTTGTGGATTGAGGGAAGCGAGCAGTACGTC. Its translation is CASSLWIEGSEQYV.

The rearrangement links TRBV7-8 to TRBJ2-2; a weak D match, TRBD1 (6 bases). Deletions cut 5 bases from V and 13 bases from J, with 23 bases between. This CDR3 contains 15 residues. Germline-derived CDR1 and CDR2 are SGHVS and FQNEAQ. The CDR3 sequence is CASSPRGQPEAGLFF. Written as DNA, the CDR3 is TGTGCCAGCAGCCCGAGAGGACAGCCCGAGGCGGGGCTGTTTTTT.

This clone came up once. The chain joins TRBV7-3 to TRBJ2-3; 11 bases map to TRBD2. The CDR3 totals 18 residues. Germline V gives CDR1 SGHTA, CDR2 FQGTGA. V was clipped by 2 bases and J by 1 base; unmatched bases: 8. For the CDR3, the DNA is TGTGCCAGCAGCTTATCGCCTAGCGGGGGGTCGGGCACAGATACGCAGTATTTT. It specifies CASSLSPSGGSGTDTQYF.

The chain carries TRBV7-8 and TRBJ1-6; D is perhaps TRBD1 (5 bases). Trimming shortened V by 1 base and J by 5 bases, and 12 bases separated the two germline ends. Germline assignment: CDR1 SGHVS and CDR2 FQNEAQ. This CDR3 spans 16 amino acids. The CDR3 DNA follows: TGTGCCAGCAGCTTAGTTGAACAGGCCGATAATTCACCCCTCCACTTT. Translating gives CASSLVEQADNSPLHF.

V is TRBV6-6 and J is TRBJ2-7; D gene ambiguous. This CDR3 has 11 amino acids. V lost 6 bases to trimming and J lost 4 bases, with 7 bases between them. Per germline, CDR1 MNHNY and CDR2 SVGAGI (reference sequence). DNA for the CDR3: TGTGCCAGCAGCCTGGGTTACGAGCAGTACGTC. This gives the protein CASSLGYEQYV.

The V call is TRBV6-5, the J call TRBJ2-3; no definite D call. The V end lost 0 bases, the J end lost 6 bases, and 10 bases lay between the germline ends. The length of the CDR3 is 14 residues. Germline V gene sequence: CDR1 MNHEY, CDR2 SVGAGI. The CDR3 coding sequence is TGTGCCAGCAGTTACTCCTACCCAGCGGATACGCAGTATTTT. It is translated as CASSYSYPADTQYF.

V usage is TRBV6-5 and J usage is TRBJ1-1, with D possibly matching TRBD1 (5 bases). CDR1 and CDR2 from the germline V gene are MNHEY and SVGAGI. CDR3 size: 14 residues. V was trimmed by 0 bases and J by 10 bases, leaving 15 bases between them. CDR3 nucleotides: TGTGCCAGCAGTTACTCCGGGGAGCTTAGGGGAGCTTTCTTT. Translated, it gives CASSYSGELRGAFF.

The V gene is TRBV5-4, the J gene TRBJ2-1, with 7 bases that match TRBD2. J gave up 0 bases and V 4 bases, and 10 bases lay outside the gene matches. From germline, CDR1 is SGHNT and CDR2 YYREEE (reference sequence). The CDR3 consists of 17 residues. DNA for the CDR3: TGTGCCAGCAGCCCGGGGAGCGGGGCGAGCTCCTACAATGAGCAGTTCTTC. Protein: CASSPGSGASSYNEQFF.

J is TRBJ2-5 and V is TRBV6-5, with 8 bases lining up with TRBD2. After removal of 6 bases from V and 5 bases from J, the junction contained 11 bases not matched to a gene. The germline V gene encodes CDR1 MNHEY and CDR2 SVGAGI. The CDR3 covers 15 residues. CDR3 DNA: TGTGCCAGCAGCTTAGCGGGGCCTGACGGGGAGACCCAGTACTTC. Translated: CASSLAGPDGETQYF.

V gene TRBV7-2 combines with J gene TRBJ2-1; 9 bases agree with TRBD1. There are 15 residues in the CDR3. The V gene end was trimmed by 3 bases and the J gene end by 2 bases; junction bases not matched to a gene: 2. Germline CDR1 reads SGHTA; CDR2 reads FQGNSA. The CDR3 is CASSFRDRAYNEQFF. CDR3 sequence (DNA): TGTGCCAGCAGCTTCCGGGACAGGGCCTACAATGAGCAGTTCTTC. The whole variable domain, filled in from reference TRBV7-2 and TRBJ2-1, reads GAGVSQSPSNKVTEKGKDVELRCDPISGHTALYWYRQSLGQGLEFLIYFQGNSAPDKSGLPSDRFSAERTGGSVSTLTIQRTQQEDSAVYLCASSFRDRAYNEQFFGPGTRLTVL.

This chain links TRBV15 with TRBJ1-4, with D uncertain. The CDR3 consists of 16 residues. Deletions cut 0 bases from V and 5 bases from J, with 13 bases between. Germline CDR1 reads LNHNV; CDR2 reads YYDKDF (reference sequence). CDR3 nucleotides: TGTGCCACCAGCAGAGATCCTACCTCCGGAAATGAAAAACTGTTTTTT. This sequence encodes CATSRDPTSGNEKLFF. Together with reference TRBV15 and TRBJ1-4, the CDR3 gives the full variable domain: DAMVIQNPRYQVTQFGKPVTLSCSQTLNHNVMYWYQQKSSQAPKLLFHYYDKDFNNEADTPDNFQSRRPNTSFCFLDIRSPGLGDTAMYLCATSRDPTSGNEKLFFGSGTQLSVL.

This sequence joins TRBV25-1 and TRBJ1-5; D possibly corresponds to TRBD1 (6 bases). From germline, CDR1 is MGHDK and CDR2 SYGVNS. CDR3 length equals 15 residues. Trimming cost V 4 bases and J 6 bases, with 16 bases left between them. The CDR3 reads CASSGSGGATQPQHF. The DNA for the CDR3 is TGTGCCAGCAGTGGGTCGGGGGGCGCGACTCAGCCCCAGCATTTT.

The gene calls are TRBV5-1 and TRBJ2-2; D is uncertain. The CDR3 sequence is 16 residues long. Trimming removed 0 bases at V and 4 bases at J, with 13 bases between. Germline loops: CDR1 SGHRS, CDR2 YFSETQ. CDR3 sequence: CASSLEVSVSTGELFF. The DNA for the CDR3 is TGCGCCAGCAGCTTGGAGGTCAGTGTAAGCACCGGGGAGCTGTTTTTT. Based on the CDR3 plus reference TRBV5-1 and TRBJ2-2, the full variable domain is KAGVTQTPRYLIKTRGQQVTLSCSPISGHRSVSWYQQTPGQGLQFLFEYFSETQRNKGNFPGRFSGRQFSNSRSEMNVSTLELGDSALYLCASSLEVSVSTGELFFGEGSRLTVL.

In its sample, this clone was seen a few times. The chain uses TRBV7-8 and TRBJ1-5; D possibly corresponds to TRBD1 (5 bases). CDR1 is SGHVS, CDR2 FQNEAQ, per germline. The length of the CDR3 is 15 residues. Trimming removed 5 bases at V and 5 bases at J, with 16 bases between. CDR3 DNA sequence: TGTGCCAGCAGCCCGACCGGGACCCAGGATCAGCCCCAGCATTTT. As protein: CASSPTGTQDQPQHF.

As concerns this clone: This CDR3 is also generated by other DNA sequences in the sample. The V call is TRBV7-8, the J call TRBJ1-5; perhaps TRBD1 as D (6 bases). Deletions cut 2 bases from V and 5 bases from J, with 13 bases between. Germline V gene lookup returns CDR1 SGHVS and CDR2 FQNEAQ. The CDR3 is 15 amino acids. The CDR3 reads CASSLLTGGYQPQHF. CDR3 DNA: TGTGCCAGCAGCTTACTGACAGGAGGGTATCAGCCCCAGCATTTT.

V gene TRBV9 combines with J gene TRBJ1-6; no reliable D call. Germline V gives CDR1 SGDLS, CDR2 YYNGEE. Trimming removed 0 bases from V and 0 bases from J, with 7 bases in between. The CDR3 runs 16 residues. CDR3 region: CASSVGRSSYNSPLHF. In DNA form, the CDR3 reads TGTGCCAGCAGCGTAGGGAGGAGCTCCTATAATTCACCCCTCCACTTT.

The genes are TRBV5-1 and TRBJ2-3; maybe TRBD2 (5 bases). CDR1 and CDR2 from the germline V gene are SGHRS and YFSETQ. This CDR3 region has 15 residues. V dropped 0 bases and J dropped 5 bases, with 13 bases sitting between them. In nucleotides, the CDR3 is TGCGCCAGCAGCTTGGCCTGGGGAGAGGGAGATACGCAGTATTTT. It yields the protein CASSLAWGEGDTQYF.

The rearrangement uses TRBV5-1 and TRBJ1-5, with a weak D call TRBD1 (5 bases). Germline CDR1 and CDR2: SGHRS and YFSETQ. V gave up 4 bases and J gave up 1 base, with 15 bases separating them. This CDR3 spans 16 amino acids. This CDR3 is CASSPGDGLSNQPQHF. In DNA, the CDR3 is TGCGCCAGCAGCCCGGGGGATGGCCTAAGCAATCAGCCCCAGCATTTT. The complete variable domain, with remaining parts taken from reference TRBV5-1 and TRBJ1-5, reads KAGVTQTPRYLIKTRGQQVTLSCSPISGHRSVSWYQQTPGQGLQFLFEYFSETQRNKGNFPGRFSGRQFSNSRSEMNVSTLELGDSALYLCASSPGDGLSNQPQHFGDGTRLSIL.

The V and J genes are TRBV14 and TRBJ1-4, with D perhaps TRBD1 (5 bases). The CDR3 is made up of 16 amino acids. Germline V gene sequence: CDR1 SGHDN, CDR2 FVKESK. Between the trimmed V and J ends, which lost 5 bases and 0 bases, there was a span of 13 bases. In DNA form, the CDR3 reads TGTGCCAGCAGCAGACGAACAGGCTCAACTAATGAAAAACTGTTTTTT. Translation gives CASSRRTGSTNEKLFF.

The chain links TRBV7-9 to TRBJ2-3; D not resolved. Germline values: CDR1 SEHNR, CDR2 FQNEAQ (reference sequence). Trimming removed 4 bases from V and 0 bases from J, with 11 bases in between. The CDR3 has 15 amino acids. CDR3 sequence (DNA): TGTGCCAGCAGCTCGGATCCCTTAAGCACAGATACGCAGTATTTT. This sequence encodes CASSSDPLSTDTQYF.